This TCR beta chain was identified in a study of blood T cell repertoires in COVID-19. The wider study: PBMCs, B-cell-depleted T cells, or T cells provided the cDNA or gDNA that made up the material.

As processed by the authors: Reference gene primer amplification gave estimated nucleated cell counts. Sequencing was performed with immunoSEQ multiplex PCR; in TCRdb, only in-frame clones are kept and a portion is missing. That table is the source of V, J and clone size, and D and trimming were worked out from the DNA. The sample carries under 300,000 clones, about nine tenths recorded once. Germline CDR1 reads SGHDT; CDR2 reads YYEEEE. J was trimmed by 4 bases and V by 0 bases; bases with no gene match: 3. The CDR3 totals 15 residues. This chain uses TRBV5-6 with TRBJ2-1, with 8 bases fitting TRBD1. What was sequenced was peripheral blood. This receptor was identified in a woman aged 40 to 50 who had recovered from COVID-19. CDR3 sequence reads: CASSLGGQVYNEQFF. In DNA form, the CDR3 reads TGTGCCAGCAGCTTGGGGGGACAGGTTTACAATGAGCAGTTCTTC.